This T cell receptor (beta chain) emerged from a study of beta chain features in type 1 diabetes. Study results and caveats: Within each of all four CD4+ subsets, Type 1 diabetes patients had TCRB CDR3s that were moderately but significantly shorter.

This clone has only a few counts. Its antigen is as yet unknown. Expressed TCRB transcripts were sequenced because the entire RNA isolate underwent reverse transcription. Sequencing was performed with immunoSEQ multiplex PCR; in TCRdb, only in-frame clones are kept and a portion is missing. The data show about 900,000 clones, roughly a sixth seen once. The specimen sequenced was naive CD4+ T cells from blood. The clonotype comes from a woman under 30 in good health.

Written as DNA, the CDR3 is TGTGCCAGCAGCTTAGTTGCATCAATCTATGGCTACACCTTC. Its translation: CASSLVASIYGYTF. V gene TRBV7-9 combines with J gene TRBJ1-2; no clear D. Germline CDR1 reads SEHNR; CDR2 reads FQNEAQ (reference sequence). Trimming stripped 1 base from V and 4 bases from J, with 10 bases between. This CDR3 comprises 14 residues.